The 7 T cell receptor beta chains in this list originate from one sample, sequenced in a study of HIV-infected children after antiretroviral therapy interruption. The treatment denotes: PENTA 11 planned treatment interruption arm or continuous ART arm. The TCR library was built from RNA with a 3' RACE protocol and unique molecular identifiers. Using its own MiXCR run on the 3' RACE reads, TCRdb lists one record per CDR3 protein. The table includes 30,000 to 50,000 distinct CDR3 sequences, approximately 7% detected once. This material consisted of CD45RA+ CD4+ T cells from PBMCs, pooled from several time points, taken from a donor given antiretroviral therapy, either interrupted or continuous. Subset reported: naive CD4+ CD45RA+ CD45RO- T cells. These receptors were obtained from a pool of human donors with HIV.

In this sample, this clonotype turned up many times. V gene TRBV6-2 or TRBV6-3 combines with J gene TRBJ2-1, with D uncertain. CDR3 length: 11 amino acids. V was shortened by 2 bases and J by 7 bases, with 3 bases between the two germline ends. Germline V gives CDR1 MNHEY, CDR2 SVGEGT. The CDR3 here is CASSYANEQFF. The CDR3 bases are TGTGCCAGCAGTTACGCGAATGAGCAGTTCTTC.

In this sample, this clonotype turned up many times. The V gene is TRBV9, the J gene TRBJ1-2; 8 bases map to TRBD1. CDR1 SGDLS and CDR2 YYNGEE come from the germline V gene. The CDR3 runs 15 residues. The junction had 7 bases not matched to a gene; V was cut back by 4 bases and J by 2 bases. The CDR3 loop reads CASSTGQGGNYGYTF. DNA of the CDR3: TGTGCCAGCAGCACCGGACAGGGCGGGAACTATGGCTACACCTTC.

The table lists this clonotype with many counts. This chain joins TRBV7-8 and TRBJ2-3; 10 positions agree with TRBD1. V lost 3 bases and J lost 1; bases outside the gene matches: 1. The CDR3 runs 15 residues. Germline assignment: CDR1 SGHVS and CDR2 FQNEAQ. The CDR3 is CASSFGQGGTDTQYF. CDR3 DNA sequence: TGTGCCAGCAGCTTCGGACAGGGGGGCACAGATACGCAGTATTTT.

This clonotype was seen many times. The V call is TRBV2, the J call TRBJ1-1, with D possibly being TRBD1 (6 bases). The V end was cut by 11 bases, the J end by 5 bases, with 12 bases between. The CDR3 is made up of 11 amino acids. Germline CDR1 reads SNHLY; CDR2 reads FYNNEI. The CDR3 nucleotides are TGTGCCGTACAGGGAGGAACTGAAGCTTTCTTT. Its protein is CAVQGGTEAFF.

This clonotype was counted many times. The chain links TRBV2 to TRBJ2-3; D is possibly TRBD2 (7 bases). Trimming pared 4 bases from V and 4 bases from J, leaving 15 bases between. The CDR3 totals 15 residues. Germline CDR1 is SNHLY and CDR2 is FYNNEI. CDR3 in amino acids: CASSVPVGGPDTQYF. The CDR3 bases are TGTGCCAGCAGTGTTCCCGTGGGGGGGCCAGATACGCAGTATTTT.

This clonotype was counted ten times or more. As DNA, the CDR3 is TGCAGTGCTAGAGTTAAAAAGGGGCACGGGGAGCTGTTTTTT. Translation: CSARVKKGHGELFF. The chain combines TRBV20-1 with TRBJ2-2; tentatively, D is TRBD1 (5 bases). The germline V and J ends were trimmed by 1 base and 7 bases, with 13 bases remaining between them. Germline V gives CDR1 DFQATT, CDR2 SNEGSKA (reference sequence). The CDR3 loop spans 14 amino acids.

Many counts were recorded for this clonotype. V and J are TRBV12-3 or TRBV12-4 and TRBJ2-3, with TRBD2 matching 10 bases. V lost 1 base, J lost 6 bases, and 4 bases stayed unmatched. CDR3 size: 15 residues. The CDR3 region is CASSLGLAGADTQYF. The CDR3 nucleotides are TGTGCCAGCAGTTTAGGGCTAGCGGGAGCGGATACGCAGTATTTT.